This entry features one T cell receptor (beta chain) sequence. This clone was seen a handful of times. There is no known antigen for this receptor. Base quality data are lacking; no much larger clone is found one base away. This specimen's time point label, per the study, means: 12 months on ibrutinib. Roughly 2.2 micrograms of genomic DNA were extracted from cryopreserved PBMCs for TCR beta library preparation. Longitudinal blood samples from CLL patients on ibrutinib monotherapy underwent high-throughput TCR beta sequencing. The patients were enrolled in a single-center, open-label phase 2 trial of ibrutinib monotherapy. This specimen belongs to a study of cytotoxic CD8 clonotypes in ibrutinib-treated CLL (dated by TCRdb to the early 2020s). Regarding the research as a whole: The cohort included roughly 15 treatment-naive and eleven to twelve relapsed/refractory patients; around 18 were IGHV unmutated. Samples at response were collected after a median of about 11 months of treatment, with a range of roughly 6 to 36 months. Of the 86 participants in the trial, approximately 25 had longitudinal samples available. Cryopreserved peripheral blood mononuclear cells were obtained before treatment, at response, and at either sustained remission or disease progression. Samples averaged approximately 240,000 productive templates and tens of thousands of productive rearrangements. All remission and progressive disease samples were collected while patients were still receiving ibrutinib. Partial responses were observed in roughly 24 patients and complete responses in 2; after a median follow-up of around 68 months, remission was maintained in approximately 15 patients and progression was observed in some twelve. On the study overall, not on this receptor specifically: Clonality rose at ibrutinib response, remained stable during sustained remission, and dropped back toward baseline at progression. Public clonotypes were found to be uncommon and were observed to contract or remain stable during treatment; the increase in clonality was shown to reflect expansion of private clonotypes at ibrutinib response. Sustained-remission and progressing patients did not have matched sampling times, and lymph node repertoires were not examined. Baseline clonality was found to be higher than that of age-matched healthy donors and was strongly correlated with circulating CD8+ T-cell counts.

V and J are truncated by 7 bases and 3 bases respectively, leaving an intervening sequence of 16 bases. The CDR3 covers 14 residues, taking in both the cysteine and the phenylalanine. Of all the DNA, just the CDR3 is kept, 42 bases in frame from base 1. The germline V gene provides CDR1 MNHNS and CDR2 SASEGT. On a MiSeq, deep resolution sequencing aimed for a depth between 1 in 1 million and 1 in 200,000 T cells, with each clonotype covered roughly 10x on average. The immunoSEQ hsTCRB Kit was used to generate TCR beta libraries. On the authors' methods: The data were analyzed with ImmunoSEQ Analyzer and ImmunoSEQ Data Assistant, and V, D and J gene assignments followed IMGT definitions. Clonality, which ranges from 0 to 1, was calculated by subtracting the normalized Shannon entropy of productive rearrangement frequencies from one. Public clonotype analysis was restricted to overrepresented clonotypes comprising at least 0.05% of each patient's repertoire. Approximately 14 age-matched healthy donor repertoires from immuneACCESS were used as controls for clonality. TCRdb took this table from immuneACCESS and kept in-frame rearrangements with V and J called. Such tables lack part of the clones; where checked against another copy, unresolved V genes explain under half of the gap, and the rest is unexplained. V, J and clone size are those of that table, while D and trimming were read from the DNA. In this sample the table shows about 160,000 clones, more than 75% of which occur a single time. Roughly 1.9% of the sample lies in the top ten.

The V and J genes are TRBV6-1 and TRBJ2-7; no confident D gene assignment can be made. This TCR was recovered from a human donor with chronic lymphocytic leukemia. Specimen: PBMCs, collected after 12 months of ibrutinib treatment. The DNA sequence reads TGTGCCAGCACCATTAGGGCGAGAGACTACGAGCAGTACTTC. Its protein reads: CASTIRARDYEQYF.